The rows below give T cell receptor beta chains drawn from one sample of a study of graft-versus-host responses after intestinal transplantation. Profiled with immunoSEQ multiplex PCR; TCRdb holds only in-frame clones, not every one. The sample shows roughly 14,000 clones, more than 25% of them seen only once. Sequenced here: alloreactive CD4+ T cells from a mixed lymphocyte reaction culture, sampled before intestinal transplant. The origin of the receptors is a human patient who received an intestinal transplant. Each CDR3 is given with its conserved first and last residue. A D gene is named only where the DNA matches it firmly. Size is stated for part of the rows, as once, few or many counts, or as a class when the clone is expanded.

d_call	clone_size	v_call	j_call	cdr3_nt	cdr3_aa
.	.	TRBV7-2	TRBJ1-4	TGTGCCAGCAGCCCACGGGGGGGCTGGGATGAAAAACTGTTTTTT	CASSPRGGWDEKLFF
TRBD1	.	TRBV13	TRBJ2-3	TGTGCCAGCAGCCGGACAGGGGGCGGCACAGATACGCAGTATTTT	CASSRTGGGTDTQYF
.	.	TRBV10-3	TRBJ1-2	TGTGCCATCAGTGAGTCTGGCCAGAGAGGTGACTATGGCTACACCTTC	CAISESGQRGDYGYTF
.	few	TRBV1	TRBJ1-5	TGCACCAGCAGCCCTACTTGGGACAGGGTGGCGGACACATGTCAGCCCCAGCATTTT	CTSSPTWDRVADTCQPQHF
.	few	TRBV5-6	TRBJ1-6	TGTGCCAGCAGCTTGGCCTCACAGAGCTCCTATAATTCACCCCTCCACTTT	CASSLASQSSYNSPLHF
TRBD1	.	TRBV5-1	TRBJ1-4	TGCGCCAGCAGCGACCGGGACAGCGCTAATGAAAAACTGTTTTTT	CASSDRDSANEKLFF
.	.	TRBV5-1	TRBJ2-3	TGCGCCAGCAGCCCCCCCAGCAGGGCAGCAACAGATACGCAGTATTTT	CASSPPSRAATDTQYF
.	few	TRBV7-9	TRBJ2-7	TGTGCCAGCAGCCCATGGACAGATCGCTACGAGCAGTACTTC	CASSPWTDRYEQYF
TRBD2	once	TRBV11-2	TRBJ2-3	TGTACCAGCAGCTTAGGCGTAGCGGGGGTGTCCACAGATACGCAGTATTTT	CTSSLGVAGVSTDTQYF
TRBD2	.	TRBV6-5	TRBJ2-7	TGTGCCAGCGGGACTAGCGGGGGCCCGACCTACGAGCAGTACTTC	CASGTSGGPTYEQYF
TRBD2	few	TRBV7-3	TRBJ2-2	TGTGCCAGCAGCCCGCGCGGGGGTCACACCGGGGAGCTGTTTTTT	CASSPRGGHTGELFF
.	.	TRBV10-2	TRBJ2-7	TGCGCCAGCACGAGGGGTCCACCTCCGTGTCACGAGCAGTACTTC	CASTRGPPPCHEQYF
TRBD1	.	TRBV5-6	TRBJ2-5	TGTGCCAGCAGCTCGAAACAGGGGGGAGAGACCCAGTACTTC	CASSSKQGGETQYF
TRBD2	few	TRBV10-1	TRBJ2-1	TGCGCCAGCATTTCTAGCGGTTCCTACAATGAGCAGTTCTTC	CASISSGSYNEQFF
.	.	TRBV19	TRBJ1-6	TGTGCCAGTAGTGGGCCAGGGCATCGGTATTCACCCCTCCACTTT	CASSGPGHRYSPLHF
TRBD1	few	TRBV18	TRBJ2-1	TGTGCCAGCTCACCGGACAGGGAGTTTTGGGATGAGCAGTTCTTC	CASSPDREFWDEQFF
TRBD1	.	TRBV7-9	TRBJ2-5	TGTGCCAGCAGCTTAATCCCCGGGACAGGCCAAGAGACCCAGTACTTC	CASSLIPGTGQETQYF
TRBD2	.	TRBV11-2	TRBJ2-7	TGTGCCAGCAGCTTAGAGAGGCTGGGACTAGCGCAGTACTTC	CASSLERLGLAQYF
.	.	TRBV30	TRBJ2-3	TGTGCCTGGAGTGTAAAATCCTTAGATACGCAGTATTTT	CAWSVKSLDTQYF
.	.	TRBV29-1	TRBJ2-5	TGCAGCGTAGCGATGGAGACCCAGTACTTC	CSVAMETQYF
.	medium-sized	TRBV19	TRBJ2-7	TGTGCCAGTAGTCTCTCCCGTGGGGGCGAGCAGTACTTC	CASSLSRGGEQYF
.	few	TRBV7-9	TRBJ1-1	TGTGCCAGCAGCTTAGAAGGGGCAACCACTGAAGCTTTCTTT	CASSLEGATTEAFF
.	.	TRBV14	TRBJ1-2	TGTGCCAGCAGCCGTTTGGGCGGGTATGGATACTATGGCTACACCTTC	CASSRLGGYGYYGYTF
.	.	TRBV29-1	TRBJ1-1	TGCAGCGTTGAAAAGGGGACTTACACTGAAGCTTTCTTT	CSVEKGTYTEAFF
.	.	TRBV7-3	TRBJ1-6	TGTGCCAGCAGCTTAACTGGGACCTTTAATTCACCCCTCCACTTT	CASSLTGTFNSPLHF
.	once	TRBV4-1	TRBJ1-5	TGCGCCAGCAGCCAAGAAAGTCCAGGGCGGGGCAATCAGCCCCAGCACTTT	CASSQESPGRGNQPQHF
.	few	TRBV19	TRBJ1-3	TGTGCCAGTAGTATAGCGGCAGGGAGCTACTCTGGAAACACCATATATTTT	CASSIAAGSYSGNTIYF
.	.	TRBV5-1	TRBJ2-2	TGCGCCAGCAGAGGGACCGGGGAGCTGTTTTTT	CASRGTGELFF
.	.	TRBV11-3	TRBJ2-3	TGTGCCAGCAGCTTAGATGGAGGACGGGCTGCAGATACGCAGTATTTT	CASSLDGGRAADTQYF
TRBD1	few	TRBV18	TRBJ1-5	TGTGCCAGCTCCCGGACAGGGGGCAATCAGCCCCAGCATTTT	CASSRTGGNQPQHF
TRBD1	few	TRBV7-6	TRBJ2-1	TGTGCCAGCAGCTTATACAGGGGGCACAATGAGCAGTTCTTC	CASSLYRGHNEQFF
.	.	TRBV6-5	TRBJ1-5	TGTGCCAGCAGTCCCCGTAGCAATCAGCCCCAGCATTTT	CASSPRSNQPQHF
TRBD1	medium-sized	TRBV10-1	TRBJ2-1	TGCGCCAGCAGTGAACCGGGACAGGGCTACAATGAGCAGTTCTTC	CASSEPGQGYNEQFF
.	.	TRBV7-3	TRBJ2-2	TGTGCCAGCAGCTTAAGCCCCAACCGCGGTGCCGAGGGGGAGCTGTTTTTT	CASSLSPNRGAEGELFF
.	.	TRBV30	TRBJ1-3	TGTGCCTGGCGATCAGCGTGGGACGCTGGAAACACCATATATTTT	CAWRSAWDAGNTIYF
TRBD1	medium-sized	TRBV7-2	TRBJ1-2	TGTGCCAGCAGCTTGGACAGGGGAGGCGGCTACACCTTC	CASSLDRGGGYTF
.	few	TRBV28	TRBJ2-7	TGTGCCAGCAGTCCCGGCCGGACCTACGAGCAGTACTTC	CASSPGRTYEQYF
TRBD1	few	TRBV12-5	TRBJ2-7	TGTGCTAGTGGTTTAGGGACAGGGGGCTACGAGCAGTACTTC	CASGLGTGGYEQYF
TRBD1	.	TRBV5-4	TRBJ2-1	TGTGCCAGCTCAGCTGGGGCGGGGCGACAGGGGCTTTACAATGAGCAGTTCTTC	CASSAGAGRQGLYNEQFF
.	.	TRBV19	TRBJ2-1	TGTGCCAGTAAAATGAGATTTCGTGGGAGGAGGGATGAGCAGTTCTTC	CASKMRFRGRRDEQFF
.	.	TRBV4-1	TRBJ1-2	TGCGCCAGCAGCCAAGATCTCGGGAACTATGGCTACACCTTC	CASSQDLGNYGYTF
.	medium-sized	TRBV7-3	TRBJ2-2	TGTGCCAGCAGCCCCTCGGTTGGACCAGCCACCGGGGAGCTGTTTTTT	CASSPSVGPATGELFF
.	.	TRBV19	TRBJ2-5	TGTGCCAGTAGCCAAACTGGACGGGGAGAGACCCAGTACTTC	CASSQTGRGETQYF
TRBD2	few	TRBV6-5	TRBJ2-7	TGTGCCAGCAGTTCCCCACTAGCGGGGAGTCTCTACGAGCAGTACTTC	CASSSPLAGSLYEQYF
.	.	TRBV5-1	TRBJ1-2	TGCGCCAGCAGCTTTTCGCGGGATGGCTACACCTTC	CASSFSRDGYTF
.	.	TRBV7-9	TRBJ2-3	TGTGCCAGCAGTCCACTTAGAAGCAGACCTAGCACAGATACGCAGTATTTT	CASSPLRSRPSTDTQYF
.	.	TRBV5-1	TRBJ2-3	TGCGCCAGCAGCTTGGCCAAGGACTACCCTAGCACAGATACGCAGTATTTT	CASSLAKDYPSTDTQYF
.	few	TRBV5-1	TRBJ1-6	TGCGCCAGCAGCCCGGGGAATAGTTGGGATTCACCCCTCCACTTT	CASSPGNSWDSPLHF
.	.	TRBV2	TRBJ1-5	TGTGCCAGCAGTGAAAGGAGGCTGGGGCAGCCCCAGCATTTT	CASSERRLGQPQHF
.	.	TRBV7-7	TRBJ1-5	TGTGCCAGCAGCTTATGGTCCGGCGACAGAGAGATATATAGCAATCAGCCCCAGCATTTT	CASSLWSGDREIYSNQPQHF
.	.	TRBV9	TRBJ1-6	TGTGCCCGCCGCGTAGGGGGAGGAGGGGCGGGATCGAATTCACCCCTCCACTTT	CARRVGGGGAGSNSPLHF
.	few	TRBV7-9	TRBJ2-1	TGTGCCAGGCATAAAGGGCAGTTCTTC	CARHKGQFF
.	.	TRBV7-4	TRBJ2-3	TGTGCCAGCAGCAGAACAGGGACAGATACGCAGTATTTT	CASSRTGTDTQYF
.	few	TRBV19	TRBJ1-2	TGTGCCAGTAGTATAGATCTAAACTATGGCTACACCTTC	CASSIDLNYGYTF
.	.	TRBV13	TRBJ2-7	TGTGCCAGCAGTGAACGTGGTTACGAGCAGTACTTC	CASSERGYEQYF
TRBD1	few	TRBV5-4	TRBJ2-7	TGTGCCAGCAGCTCAATTCAGGGGGTTACCTACGAGCAGTACTTC	CASSSIQGVTYEQYF
.	medium-sized	TRBV6-1	TRBJ2-3	TGTGCCACCAGGAGGTCGGTCACCACAGATACGCAGTATTTT	CATRRSVTTDTQYF